This TCR beta chain stems from a study of blood T cell repertoires in COVID-19. Overall study context: The United States, Italy and Spain supplied acute and convalescent COVID-19 samples. From T cells, B-cell-depleted T cells, or PBMCs came the material, which was cDNA or gDNA.

Sequencing used immunoSEQ multiplex PCR; TCRdb keeps in-frame clones, though not all of them. The table has 150,000 to 200,000 clones, approximately 80% seen once. The sample holds a few counts of this clone. V trimming: 4 bases; J trimming: 6 bases; junction bases outside the gene matches: 8. The CDR3 covers 15 residues. Per germline, CDR1 SNHLY and CDR2 FYNNEI. This chain connects TRBV2 to TRBJ2-3; 9 nucleotides line up with TRBD2. This sequence originates from a woman of 80 years or more with COVID-19, enrolled during active disease. The sequenced sample was peripheral blood. The CDR3 DNA is TGTGCCAGCAGTGGGGCGGGAGGGCCAGTGGATACGCAGTATTTT. It codes for CASSGAGGPVDTQYF.